One and the same sample provided the 11 T cell receptor beta chains below, sequenced in a study of blood T cells in healthy people across ages (dated by TCRdb to the mid-2010s). The library was prepared using 5' RACE. Sequencing was carried out with an Illumina HiSeq 2500. The second PCR ran for about 6 to 11 cycles and used a J-beta primer mix along with a sample-barcoded 5' primer. The public sequencing data were trimmed at Q25 with fastp and processed into clonotypes with MiXCR by TCRdb, which kept only in-frame beta chains. Identical CDR3 protein sequences are pooled into one entry, listed with their most common genes and DNA. Within this sample are some 1.4 million distinct CDR3 sequences, with 35% to 45% of them counted one time only. The leading ten clones occupy roughly 8.2% of the sample. Source material: blood. These receptors all come from a woman younger than 35 in good health.

The rearrangement joins TRBV7-9 to TRBJ2-3; TRBD2 agrees at 9 bases. The CDR3 has 16 amino acids. The germline CDR1 and CDR2 sequences are SEHNR and FQNEAQ (reference sequence). The junction had 5 bases not matched to a gene; V was cut back by 4 bases and J by 0 bases. The DNA for the CDR3 is TGTGCCAGCAGCTCGACTAGCGGAGGTAGCACAGATACGCAGTATTTT. Translation: CASSSTSGGSTDTQYF.

This clonotype was picked up a small number of times. CDR3 sequence: CSVVRTTNTEAFF. The CDR3 region has the DNA TGCAGCGTTGTACGGACAACCAACACTGAAGCTTTCTTT. The rearrangement joins TRBV29-1 to TRBJ1-1; TRBD1 might be the D (5 bases). The length of the CDR3 is 13 residues. Looked up from germline, CDR1 is SQVTM and CDR2 is ANQGSEA. Trimming removed 4 bases at V and 2 bases at J, with 11 bases between. The full variable domain, in which reference TRBV29-1 and TRBJ1-1 provide the parts outside the CDR3, is SAVISQKPSRDICQRGTSLTIQCQVDSQVTMMFWYRQQPGQSLTLIATANQGSEATYESGFVIDKFPISRPNLTFSTLTVSNMSPEDSSIYLCSVVRTTNTEAFFGQGTRLTVV.

This clonotype came up many times. The gene calls are TRBV20-1 and TRBJ2-5; D is possibly TRBD2 (7 bases). This CDR3 is built from 13 residues. CDR1 is DFQATT and CDR2 is SNEGSKA in the germline V gene (reference sequence). The ends were cut back, 5 bases at V and 9 bases at J, with 19 bases in the middle. The CDR3 sequence: CSAYGGHLGAQYF. The CDR3 coding sequence is TGCAGTGCTTACGGGGGGCACTTAGGGGCCCAGTACTTC.

In its sample, this clonotype was seen many times. The chain links TRBV12-3 or TRBV12-4 to TRBJ2-1; 8 nucleotides match TRBD2. V trimming: 7 bases; J trimming: 10 bases; junction bases outside the gene matches: 9. The CDR3 contains 13 residues. CDR3 DNA sequence: TGTGCCAGCACACGGCGGGAGGCTGGAGAGCAGTTCTTC. It translates to CASTRREAGEQFF.

This clonotype was seen more than once but under ten times. The rearrangement links TRBV27 to TRBJ1-1, with D perhaps TRBD1 (6 bases). The V gene's germline CDR1 is MNHEY and CDR2 SMNVEV (reference sequence). V was shortened by 6 bases and J by 4 bases, with 15 bases between the two germline ends. CDR3 size: 14 residues. DNA of the CDR3: TGTGCCAGCAGCCCCGACAGGAGTATCACTGAAGCTTTCTTT. It translates to CASSPDRSITEAFF.

The chain is built from TRBV3-1 and TRBJ2-1; 10 bases are shared with TRBD2. Germline V gives CDR1 LGHDT, CDR2 YNNKEL (reference sequence). After removal of 2 bases from V and 9 bases from J, the junction contained 13 bases not matched to a gene. This CDR3 is 17 amino acids long. CDR3 region: CASSQLLSSGGLVEQFF. CDR3 in DNA: TGTGCCAGCAGCCAATTGCTAAGTAGCGGGGGGTTGGTTGAGCAGTTCTTC.

This rearrangement joins TRBV12-3 or TRBV12-4 to TRBJ1-5; D remains unclear. The germline V and J ends were trimmed by 3 bases and 5 bases, with 8 bases remaining between them. The CDR3 contains 13 residues. CDR3 in amino acids: CASSFHKDQPQHF. In DNA form, the CDR3 reads TGTGCCAGCAGTTTTCACAAGGATCAGCCCCAGCATTTT.

The V and J genes are TRBV20-1 and TRBJ2-1, with unresolved D. CDR3 length equals 12 residues. V lost 2 bases and J lost 6, with 8 bases in between. Germline V gives CDR1 DFQATT, CDR2 SNEGSKA (reference sequence). CDR3 bases: TGCAGTGCTAGATTAGCACCCAATGAGCAGTTCTTC. Translating gives CSARLAPNEQFF.

This chain joins TRBV28 and TRBJ1-6; tentatively, D is TRBD1 (5 bases). There are 15 residues in the CDR3. Germline V gene lookup returns CDR1 MDHEN and CDR2 SYDVKM. Trimming left V 5 bases short and J 2 bases short, with 10 bases between. The CDR3 loop reads CASSPPGTYNSPLHF. CDR3 DNA: TGTGCCAGCAGTCCACCAGGGACCTATAATTCACCCCTCCACTTT.

The sample holds a few counts of this clonotype. The chain joins TRBV12-3 or TRBV12-4 to TRBJ2-5, with a tentative D call TRBD1 (5 bases). V lost 5 bases to trimming and J lost 6 bases, with 7 bases between them. The CDR3 consists of 11 residues. CDR3 sequence: CASSDRQTQYF. The CDR3 region has the DNA TGTGCCAGCAGTGACAGACAGACCCAGTACTTC.

V is TRBV27 and J is TRBJ2-4; possibly TRBD2 for D (5 bases). The J call is in doubt because the DNA end fits TRBJ2-7 better. The length of the CDR3 is 15 residues. From germline, CDR1 is MNHEY and CDR2 SMNVEV (reference sequence). The CDR3 nucleotides are TGTGCCAGCAGTTTCACCGGGAACCCTCCCTACGAGCAGTACTTC. It specifies CASSFTGNPPYEQYF.